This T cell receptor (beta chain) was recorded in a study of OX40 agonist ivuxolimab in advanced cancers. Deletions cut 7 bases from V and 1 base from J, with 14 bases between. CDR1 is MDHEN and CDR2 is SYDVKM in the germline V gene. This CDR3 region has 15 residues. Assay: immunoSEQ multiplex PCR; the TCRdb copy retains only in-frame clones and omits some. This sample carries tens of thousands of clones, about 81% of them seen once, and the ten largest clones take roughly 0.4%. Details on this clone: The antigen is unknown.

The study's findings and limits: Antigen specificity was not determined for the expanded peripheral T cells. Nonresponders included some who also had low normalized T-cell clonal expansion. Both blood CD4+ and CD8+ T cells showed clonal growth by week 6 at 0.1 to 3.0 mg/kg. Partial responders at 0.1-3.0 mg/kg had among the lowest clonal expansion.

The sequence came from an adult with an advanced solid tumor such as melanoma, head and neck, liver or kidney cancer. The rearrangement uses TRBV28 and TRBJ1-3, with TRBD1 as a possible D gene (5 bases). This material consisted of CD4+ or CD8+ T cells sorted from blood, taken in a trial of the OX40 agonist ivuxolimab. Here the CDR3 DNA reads TGTGCCAGCAAAATCGATGCAGGGTCTGGAAACACCATATATTTT. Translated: CASKIDAGSGNTIYF.